This T cell receptor beta chain was sequenced during a study of shared clonotypes between healthy human individuals. Germline values: CDR1 MNHEY, CDR2 SMNVEV (reference sequence). Trimming removed 5 bases from V and 6 bases from J; junction bases left unmatched: 3. This CDR3 has 14 residues. As regards this clone: Additional DNA sequences in this sample encode the identical CDR3.

As defined, naive CD8 cells were CD45RO-negative and positively selected for CCR7, with terminally differentiated effector memory CD45RA+ cells excluded. Per the original data handling: ImmunoSEQ only sent back junction sequences with no quality scores, so filtering was done differently. TCRdb's copy holds only in-frame clones and misses some; the assay was immunoSEQ multiplex PCR. Clonal size and the V and J genes are those of that table, whereas D and trimming came from the DNA. The data show some 580,000 clones, 98% seen once. The V and J genes are TRBV27 and TRBJ2-1, with TRBD2 matching over 11 bases. The clonotype was recovered from a man aged 30 to 39 in good health. The specimen sequenced was naive CD8+ T cells sorted from blood. The CDR3 DNA reads as TGTGCCAGCAGTGCTAGCGGGAGGTTCAATGAGCAGTTCTTC. This codes for CASSASGRFNEQFF.